This T cell receptor beta chain was observed in a study of T cells after posttransplantation cyclophosphamide. Overall study findings and caveats: Later blood repertoires were often dominated by clones from the donor CD8+ memory compartment.

Repertoires were generated with immunoSEQ multiplex PCR, while TCRdb's copy carries only in-frame clones and drops some. The table lists 9,500 to 10,000 clones, roughly 90% of them singletons, with roughly 29% in the top ten. Control samples came 1 year after myeloablative marrow transplants with methotrexate plus calcineurin inhibitor. In regard to this clone: Its specificity is unknown.

The TCR comes from a male patient in his 30s who received an allogeneic stem cell transplant from an unrelated donor, was CMV-positive, and had no GVHD. Some T cells may originate from the graft donor. The specimen was PBMCs, collected after an allogeneic stem cell transplant with a calcineurin inhibitor and methotrexate.

CDR3 in amino acids: CASSPQTRTGELFF. Written as DNA, the CDR3 is TGTGCCAGCTCCCCTCAGACGCGGACCGGGGAGCTGTTTTTT. The chain is built from TRBV18 and TRBJ2-2; D is uncertain. V was clipped by 6 bases and J by 5 bases, with 13 bases between them. The germline V gene has CDR1 KGHSH and CDR2 LQKENI. CDR3 length: 14 residues.